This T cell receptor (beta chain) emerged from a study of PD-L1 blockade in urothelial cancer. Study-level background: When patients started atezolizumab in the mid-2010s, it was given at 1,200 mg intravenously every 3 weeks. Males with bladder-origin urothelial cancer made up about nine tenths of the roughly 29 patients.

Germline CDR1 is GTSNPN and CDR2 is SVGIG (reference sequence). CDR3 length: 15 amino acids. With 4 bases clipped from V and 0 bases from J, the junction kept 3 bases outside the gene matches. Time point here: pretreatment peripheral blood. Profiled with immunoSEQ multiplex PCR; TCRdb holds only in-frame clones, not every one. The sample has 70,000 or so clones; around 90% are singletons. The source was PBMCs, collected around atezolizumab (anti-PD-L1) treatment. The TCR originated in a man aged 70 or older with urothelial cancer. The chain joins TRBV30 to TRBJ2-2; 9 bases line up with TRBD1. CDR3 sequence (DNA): TGTGCCTGGACCAGGACAGGGGCGAACACCGGGGAGCTGTTTTTT. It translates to CAWTRTGANTGELFF.